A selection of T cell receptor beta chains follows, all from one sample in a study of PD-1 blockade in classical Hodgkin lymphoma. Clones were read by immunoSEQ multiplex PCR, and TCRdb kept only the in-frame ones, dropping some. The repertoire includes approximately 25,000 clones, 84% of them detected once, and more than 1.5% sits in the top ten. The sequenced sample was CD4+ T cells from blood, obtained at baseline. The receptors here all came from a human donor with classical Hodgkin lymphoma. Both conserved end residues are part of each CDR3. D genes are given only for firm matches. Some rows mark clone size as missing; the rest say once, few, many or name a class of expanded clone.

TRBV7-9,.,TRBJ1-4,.,CASSRGGATREKLFF,TGTGCCAGCAGCCGGGGGGGCGCAACGCGTGAAAAACTGTTTTTT
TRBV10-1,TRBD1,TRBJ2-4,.,CASSHTQGFKAKNIQYF,TGCGCCAGCAGTCATACACAGGGGTTTAAAGCCAAAAACATTCAGTACTTC
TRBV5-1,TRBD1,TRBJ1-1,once,CASSLPEFTGGGTEAFF,TGCGCCAGCAGCTTACCTGAATTTACAGGGGGCGGCACTGAAGCTTTCTTT
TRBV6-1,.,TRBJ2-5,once,CASSEAFGRGQETQYF,TGTGCCAGCAGTGAGGCCTTCGGACGGGGCCAAGAGACCCAGTACTTC
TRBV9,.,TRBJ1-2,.,CASSPYSFYGYTF,TGTGCCAGCAGCCCTTATTCATTCTATGGCTACACCTTC
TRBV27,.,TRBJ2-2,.,CASSPDSNTGELFF,TGTGCCAGCAGTCCTGACAGTAACACCGGGGAGCTGTTTTTT
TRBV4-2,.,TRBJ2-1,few,CASSQPGTLDDEQFF,TGTGCCAGCAGCCAACCAGGGACTTTAGACGATGAGCAGTTCTTC
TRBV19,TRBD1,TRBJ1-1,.,CASSPPGQWNTEAFF,TGTGCCAGTAGTCCGCCGGGACAGTGGAACACTGAAGCTTTCTTT
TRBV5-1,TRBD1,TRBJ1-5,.,CASSRDSSNQPQHF,TGCGCCAGCAGCAGGGACAGTAGCAATCAGCCCCAGCATTTT
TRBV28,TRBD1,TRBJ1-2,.,CASSLGQGAYGYTF,TGTGCCAGCAGTTTGGGGCAGGGGGCGTATGGCTACACCTTC
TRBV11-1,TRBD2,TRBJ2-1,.,CASSLESGGVYNEQFF,TGTGCCAGCAGCTTAGAAAGCGGGGGGGTCTACAATGAGCAGTTCTTC
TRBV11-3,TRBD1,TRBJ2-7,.,CASSFAGTGAYEQYF,TGTGCCAGCAGCTTCGCCGGGACAGGGGCCTACGAGCAGTACTTC
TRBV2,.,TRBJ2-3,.,CASFRATQDTQYF,TGTGCCAGCTTCAGGGCCACACAGGATACGCAGTATTTT
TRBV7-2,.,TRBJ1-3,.,CASSPSFGRARSGNTIYF,TGTGCCAGCAGCCCCTCGTTTGGGAGAGCTCGCTCTGGAAACACCATATATTTT
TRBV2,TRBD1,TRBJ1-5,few,CASSGHGTGDQPQHF,TGTGCCAGCAGTGGCCATGGGACAGGGGATCAGCCCCAGCATTTT
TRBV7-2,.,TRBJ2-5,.,CASSLVRSFGQETQYF,TGTGCCAGCAGCTTAGTTCGTAGTTTTGGGCAAGAGACCCAGTACTTC
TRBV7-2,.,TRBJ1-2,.,CASSKTGGGMGYTF,TGTGCCAGCAGCAAAACTGGGGGTGGAATGGGCTACACCTTC
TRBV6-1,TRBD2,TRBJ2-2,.,CASSEALAVNTGELFF,TGTGCCAGCAGTGAAGCGCTAGCGGTCAACACCGGGGAGCTGTTTTTT
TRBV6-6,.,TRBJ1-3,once,CASSSTTSGNTIYF,TGTGCCAGCAGTTCCACAACTTCTGGAAACACCATATATTTT
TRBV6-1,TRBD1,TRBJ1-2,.,CATDDGQGVYGYTF,TGTGCCACCGACGACGGACAGGGTGTTTATGGCTACACCTTC
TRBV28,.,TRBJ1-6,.,CASSLWDRRNSPLHF,TGTGCCAGCAGTTTATGGGACAGACGTAATTCACCCCTCCACTTT
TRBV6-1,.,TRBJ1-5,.,CASRQDRSNQPQHF,TGTGCCAGCAGACAAGACAGAAGCAATCAGCCCCAGCATTTT
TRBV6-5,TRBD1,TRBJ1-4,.,CASSYWTGEKLFF,TGTGCCAGCAGTTACTGGACAGGTGAAAAACTGTTTTTT
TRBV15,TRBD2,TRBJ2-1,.,CATSRTSGVYNEQFF,TGTGCCACCAGCAGGACTAGCGGGGTCTACAATGAGCAGTTCTTC
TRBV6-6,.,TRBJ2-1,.,CASIRGAQQFF,TGTGCCAGCATCCGGGGGGCACAGCAGTTCTTC
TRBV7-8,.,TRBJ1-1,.,CASSSMENTEAFF,TGTGCCAGCAGCTCCATGGAGAACACTGAAGCTTTCTTT
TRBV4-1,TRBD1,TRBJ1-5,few,CASTSGTGDNQPQHF,TGCGCCAGCACCTCAGGGACAGGGGACAATCAGCCCCAGCATTTT
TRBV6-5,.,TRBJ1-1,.,CASSHQSPGRTEAFF,TGTGCCAGCAGTCACCAGAGTCCAGGGCGAACTGAAGCTTTCTTT
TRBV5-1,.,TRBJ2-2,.,CASSPAEGPNTGELFF,TGCGCCAGCAGCCCCGCTGAGGGGCCGAACACCGGGGAGCTGTTTTTT
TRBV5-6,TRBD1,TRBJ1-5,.,CASSLLTGGGSNQPQHF,TGTGCCAGCAGCTTGCTGACAGGGGGCGGTAGCAATCAGCCCCAGCATTTT
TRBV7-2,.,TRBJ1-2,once,CASSLVGSYGYTF,TGTGCCAGCAGCTTAGTAGGCAGCTATGGCTACACCTTC
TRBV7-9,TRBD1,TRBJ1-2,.,CASSFGQASNYGYTF,TGTGCCAGCAGCTTTGGACAGGCGTCTAACTATGGCTACACCTTC
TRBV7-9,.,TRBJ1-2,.,CASSPQQDLYGYTF,TGTGCCAGCAGCCCTCAACAGGACCTCTATGGCTACACCTTC
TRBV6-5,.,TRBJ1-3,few,CASSSQWALSGNTIYF,TGTGCCAGCAGTTCCCAATGGGCGCTCTCTGGAAACACCATATATTTT
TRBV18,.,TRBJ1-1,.,CASSPGELSNTEAFF,TGTGCCAGCTCACCAGGGGAGCTCTCGAACACTGAAGCTTTCTTT
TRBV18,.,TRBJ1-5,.,CASSPYPGPTQPQHF,TGTGCCAGCTCACCTTATCCAGGGCCAACTCAGCCCCAGCATTTT
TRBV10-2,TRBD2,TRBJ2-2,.,CASSESGLAGFTGELFF,TGCGCCAGCAGTGAGTCAGGACTAGCGGGGTTCACCGGGGAGCTGTTTTTT
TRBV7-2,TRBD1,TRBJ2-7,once,CASSLDPGTGYEQYF,TGTGCCAGCAGCCTGGACCCCGGGACAGGGTACGAGCAGTACTTC
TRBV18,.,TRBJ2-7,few,CASSPVRAGIQYEQYF,TGTGCCAGCTCACCCGTTAGGGCGGGGATTCAATACGAGCAGTACTTC
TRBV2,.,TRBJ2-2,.,CASSEGRAGTGELFF,TGTGCCAGCAGTGAAGGTCGAGCCGGGACCGGGGAGCTGTTTTTT
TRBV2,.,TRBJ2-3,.,CASSNLLASADTQYF,TGTGCCAGCAGTAACCTTCTAGCGTCGGCAGATACGCAGTATTTT
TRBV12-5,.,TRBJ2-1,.,CASVRGAADSNEQFF,TGTGCTAGTGTCCGGGGAGCGGCGGATAGCAATGAGCAGTTCTTC
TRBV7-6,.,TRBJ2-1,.,CASSFSRRASLTGSSSYNEQFF,TGTGCCAGCAGCTTTAGCCGCCGTGCAAGTCTCACGGGGTCGAGCTCCTACAATGAGCAGTTCTTC
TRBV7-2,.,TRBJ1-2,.,CASSLRGGYTF,TGTGCCAGCAGCTTGCGGGGTGGCTACACCTTC
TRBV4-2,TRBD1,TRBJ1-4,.,CASSQDREKLFF,TGTGCCAGCAGCCAGGACAGGGAAAAACTGTTTTTT
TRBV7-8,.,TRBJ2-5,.,CASSQGDNRGTQYF,TGTGCCAGCAGCCAAGGGGACAATCGCGGGACCCAGTACTTC
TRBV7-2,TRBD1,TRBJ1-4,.,CASSRHRGRVEKLFF,TGTGCCAGCAGCCGACACAGGGGGCGGGTTGAAAAACTGTTTTTT